These T cell receptor beta chains were read from a single sample in a study of CD8 T cells in Susac syndrome. MiXCR was run by TCRdb on the immunoSEQ multiplex PCR reads, yielding one entry per CDR3 protein. Altogether about 300,000 distinct CDR3 sequences are present, 90% to 95% being singletons, with the ten largest covering over 0.05%. The sequencing input was CD4+ T cells from PBMCs. Receptors originate from a human donor with multiple sclerosis. Each CDR3 is given with its conserved first and last residue. The D gene is left open where the match is weak. Some rows have no size entry. The others give once, few or many, or a class for an expanded clone.

clone size	D gene	V gene	J gene	CDR3 DNA	CDR3 protein
once	.	TRBV5-1	TRBJ2-1	TGCGCCAGCAGCTCGGACAGCAATGAGCAGTTCTTC	CASSSDSNEQFF
.	.	TRBV12-5	TRBJ1-1	TGTGCTAGTGGTCGGGGGGACACTGAAGCTTTCTTT	CASGRGDTEAFF
.	TRBD1	TRBV12-3/TRBV12-4	TRBJ1-1	TGTGCCGGGGGGGACAGTAGTATCTTCGGGGAAGCTTTCTTT	CAGGDSSIFGEAFF
.	.	TRBV29-1	TRBJ1-2	TGCAGCGTTGAGAGCAGGGTTGGAAACTATGGCTACACCTTC	CSVESRVGNYGYTF
.	.	TRBV30	TRBJ1-3	TGTGCCTGGACCCCGACGCTTAGAACTGGAAACACCATATATTTT	CAWTPTLRTGNTIYF
.	.	TRBV5-1	TRBJ1-1	TGCGCCAGCAGCTTGACGACAGGGAACACTGAAGCTTTCTTT	CASSLTTGNTEAFF
.	.	TRBV12-3/TRBV12-4	TRBJ2-7	TGTGCCAGCAGGTCAACTAGCAGAAGCTCCTACGAGCAGTACTTC	CASRSTSRSSYEQYF
.	TRBD1	TRBV12-3/TRBV12-4	TRBJ1-2	TGTGCCAGCCGCAGACAGGGATTCTATGGCTACACCTTC	CASRRQGFYGYTF
.	.	TRBV2	TRBJ1-5	TGTGCCAGCAGTGAAGCGCGGGTGCAGCCCCAGCATTTT	CASSEARVQPQHF
.	.	TRBV3-1	TRBJ1-1	TGTGCCAGCAGCCAAGATCTCAGGACTGAAGCTTTCTTT	CASSQDLRTEAFF
.	.	TRBV29-1	TRBJ1-2	TGCAGCGCCTCGGACGGAGCTAACTATGGCTACACCTTC	CSASDGANYGYTF
.	TRBD1	TRBV5-1	TRBJ1-3	TGCGCCAGCAGCTTGGGTGGGACAGGGGCTGGAAACACCATATATTTT	CASSLGGTGAGNTIYF
once	.	TRBV5-4	TRBJ2-3	TGTGCCAGCAGCGAAAGTTTTCGTTTAGATACGCAGTATTTT	CASSESFRLDTQYF
.	TRBD2	TRBV19	TRBJ2-7	TGTGCCAGTACTAGCGGGGGGCCCTCCTACGAGCAGTACTTC	CASTSGGPSYEQYF
.	TRBD2	TRBV3-1	TRBJ2-7	TGTGCCAGCAGCCAAAGTCGGGCTAGCGGGGCCTACGAGCAGTACTTC	CASSQSRASGAYEQYF
few	.	TRBV20-1	TRBJ2-7	TGCAGTGCTGAGGGGTCTTTTAGACCCTACGAGCAGTACTTC	CSAEGSFRPYEQYF
.	TRBD1	TRBV6-4	TRBJ1-2	TGTGCCAGCAGTCGGACAGGGGGCTATGGCTACACCTTC	CASSRTGGYGYTF
.	TRBD1	TRBV29-1	TRBJ2-2	TGCAGCGCCTGCCGGGACAGAAACACCGGGGAGCTGTTTTTT	CSACRDRNTGELFF